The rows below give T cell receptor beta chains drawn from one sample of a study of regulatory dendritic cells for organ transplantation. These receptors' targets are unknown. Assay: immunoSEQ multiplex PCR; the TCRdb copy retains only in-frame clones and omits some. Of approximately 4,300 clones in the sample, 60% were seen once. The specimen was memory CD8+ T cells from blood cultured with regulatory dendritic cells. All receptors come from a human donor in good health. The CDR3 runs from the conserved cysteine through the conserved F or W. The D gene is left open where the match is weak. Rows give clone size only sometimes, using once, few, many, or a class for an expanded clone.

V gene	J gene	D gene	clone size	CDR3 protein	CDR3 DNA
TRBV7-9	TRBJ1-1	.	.	CASSPGGTEAFF	TGTGCCAGCAGCCCGGGGGGGACTGAAGCTTTCTTT
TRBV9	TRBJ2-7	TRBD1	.	CASSDPDRLGYYEQYF	TGTGCCAGCAGCGATCCGGACAGGTTGGGCTACTACGAGCAGTACTTC
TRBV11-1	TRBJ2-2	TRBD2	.	CASSGTSGNTGELFF	TGTGCCAGCTCCGGGACTAGCGGGAACACCGGGGAGCTGTTTTTT
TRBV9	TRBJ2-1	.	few	CASSVGRTPYNEQFF	TGTGCCAGCAGCGTAGGAAGGACTCCCTACAATGAGCAGTTCTTC
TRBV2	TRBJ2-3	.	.	CASNYRRPKDTQYF	TGTGCCAGCAACTACCGTAGACCCAAAGATACGCAGTATTTT
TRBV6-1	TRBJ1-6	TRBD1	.	CAIEVDGTDNSPLHF	TGTGCCATCGAAGTCGACGGGACAGATAATTCACCCCTCCACTTT
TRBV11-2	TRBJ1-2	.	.	CASSLRRPGGTHTF	TGTGCCAGCAGCTTAAGACGGCCGGGGGGTACCCACACCTTC
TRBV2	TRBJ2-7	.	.	CASRGIEQYF	TGTGCCAGCAGGGGCATCGAGCAGTACTTC
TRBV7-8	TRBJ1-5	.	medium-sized	CASSEGISLNQPQHF	TGTGCCAGCAGCGAGGGCATATCGCTCAATCAGCCCCAGCATTTT
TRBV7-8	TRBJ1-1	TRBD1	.	CASIEVSPGQPNTEAFF	TGTGCCAGCATCGAAGTTTCGCCGGGACAGCCGAACACTGAAGCTTTCTTT
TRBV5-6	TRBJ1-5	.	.	CASSKGGTGSNQPQHF	TGTGCCAGCAGCAAGGGGGGGACGGGGAGCAATCAGCCCCAGCATTTT
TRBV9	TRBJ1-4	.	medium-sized	CASSVEGEEGEKLFF	TGTGCCAGCAGCGTAGAAGGGGAGGAGGGTGAAAAACTGTTTTTT
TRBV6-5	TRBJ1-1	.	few	CASSYSNGDTEAFF	TGTGCCAGCAGTTACTCGAACGGGGACACTGAAGCTTTCTTT
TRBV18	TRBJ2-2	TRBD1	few	CASSPSDRPPGELFF	TGTGCCAGCTCCCCCTCGGACAGGCCGCCCGGGGAGCTGTTTTTT
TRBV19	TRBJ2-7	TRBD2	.	CASSWGGTYEQYF	TGTGCCAGTAGCTGGGGGGGAACCTACGAGCAGTACTTC
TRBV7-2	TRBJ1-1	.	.	CASSLHRGVSTEAFF	TGTGCCAGCAGCCTCCATCGGGGGGTGAGCACTGAAGCTTTCTTT
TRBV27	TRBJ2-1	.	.	CATLLKAAALQNEQFF	TGTGCCACGCTCCTAAAAGCGGCAGCCCTACAAAATGAGCAGTTCTTC
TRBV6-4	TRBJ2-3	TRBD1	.	CASSDGTGADTQYF	TGTGCCAGCAGTGACGGGACAGGGGCAGATACGCAGTATTTT
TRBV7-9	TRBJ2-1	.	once	CASSLLDEAEQFF	TGTGCCAGCAGCTTGTTAGATGAGGCTGAGCAGTTCTTC
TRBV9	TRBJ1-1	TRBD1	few	CASSASADRVGGHTEAFF	TGTGCCAGCAGCGCCTCGGCAGACAGGGTCGGAGGGCACACTGAAGCTTTCTTT
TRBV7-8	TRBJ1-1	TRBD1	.	CASSTQTGGYTEAFF	TGTGCCAGCAGCACCCAGACAGGGGGCTACACTGAAGCTTTCTTT
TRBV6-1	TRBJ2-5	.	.	CASSEGPRVSETQYF	TGTGCCAGCAGTGAAGGCCCCAGGGTATCAGAGACCCAGTACTTC
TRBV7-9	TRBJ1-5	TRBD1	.	CASSLNTGDNQPQHF	TGTGCCAGCAGCCTGAACACAGGGGACAATCAGCCCCAGCATTTT
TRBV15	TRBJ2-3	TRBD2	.	CATSRTSGGTDTQYF	TGTGCCACCAGCAGGACTAGCGGGGGCACAGATACGCAGTATTTT
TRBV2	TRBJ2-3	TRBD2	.	CAGLGTSGGPSTDTQYF	TGTGCCGGATTGGGGACTAGCGGGGGGCCTAGCACAGATACGCAGTATTTT
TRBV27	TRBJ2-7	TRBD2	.	CASTEVAGGLEQYF	TGTGCCAGCACCGAGGTAGCGGGGGGTTTGGAGCAGTACTTC
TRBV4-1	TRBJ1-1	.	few	CASSQDPAGTEAFF	TGCGCCAGCAGCCAAGATCCGGCAGGGACTGAAGCTTTCTTT
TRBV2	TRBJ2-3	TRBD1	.	CASSVLGTGSRADTQYF	TGTGCCAGCAGTGTACTCGGGACAGGGAGCCGGGCAGATACGCAGTATTTT
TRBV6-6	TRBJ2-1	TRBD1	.	CASAHKTGNYNEQFF	TGTGCCAGCGCCCATAAGACAGGGAACTACAATGAGCAGTTCTTC
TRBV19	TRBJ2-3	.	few	CASSIMLSGSTDTQYF	TGTGCCAGTAGTATAATGTTAAGCGGGTCCACAGATACGCAGTATTTT
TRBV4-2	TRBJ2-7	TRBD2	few	CASSQDEGTSSYEQYF	TGTGCCAGCAGCCAAGATGAGGGGACTAGCTCCTACGAGCAGTACTTC
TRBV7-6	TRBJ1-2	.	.	CAKTWGADYGYTF	TGTGCCAAAACCTGGGGCGCGGACTATGGCTACACCTTC
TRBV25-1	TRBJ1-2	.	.	CASSEEGYTF	TGTGCCAGCAGTGAAGAGGGCTACACCTTC
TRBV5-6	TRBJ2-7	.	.	CASSLEQGVSYEQYF	TGTGCCAGCAGCTTGGAGCAGGGCGTATCCTACGAGCAGTACTTC
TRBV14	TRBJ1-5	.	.	CASSPGGGNSNQPQHF	TGTGCCAGCAGCCCCGGGGGAGGGAATAGCAATCAGCCCCAGCATTTT
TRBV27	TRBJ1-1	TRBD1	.	CASSPQGGTEAFF	TGTGCCAGCAGTCCTCAGGGGGGCACTGAAGCTTTCTTT
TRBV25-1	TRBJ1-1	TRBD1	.	CASSEGDRGSTEAFF	TGTGCCAGCAGTGAAGGGGACAGGGGAAGTACTGAAGCTTTCTTT
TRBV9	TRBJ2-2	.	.	CASSVGATLTGELFF	TGTGCCAGCAGCGTAGGGGCAACTTTGACCGGGGAGCTGTTTTTT
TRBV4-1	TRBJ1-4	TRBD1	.	CASSQGTGGQEKLFF	TGCGCCAGCAGCCAAGGGACAGGGGGGCAAGAAAAACTGTTTTTT
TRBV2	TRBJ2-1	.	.	CASSPRQSSYNEQFF	TGTGCCAGCAGCCCAAGACAGAGCTCCTACAATGAGCAGTTCTTC
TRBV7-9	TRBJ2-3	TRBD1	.	CASRWDRATDTQYF	TGTGCCAGCAGATGGGACAGGGCTACAGATACGCAGTATTTT
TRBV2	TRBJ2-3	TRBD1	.	CAVTGTGWDDSTDTQYF	TGTGCCGTCACCGGGACAGGGTGGGATGATAGCACAGATACGCAGTATTTT
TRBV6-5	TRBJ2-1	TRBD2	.	CASSPGTSGRDEQFF	TGTGCCAGCAGCCCCGGGACTAGCGGGAGGGATGAGCAGTTCTTC
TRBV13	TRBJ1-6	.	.	CASSLNRPGSYNSPLHF	TGTGCCAGCAGCTTAAATCGGCCGGGGTCCTATAATTCACCCCTCCACTTT
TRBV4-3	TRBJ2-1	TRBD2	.	CASSQDIGTSAVNEQFF	TGCGCCAGCAGCCAAGATATCGGGACTAGCGCAGTCAATGAGCAGTTCTTC
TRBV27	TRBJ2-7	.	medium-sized	CASSLNRAYEQYF	TGTGCCAGCAGTTTAAACAGGGCCTACGAGCAGTACTTC
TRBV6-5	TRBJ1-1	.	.	CASSYSAGTTEAFF	TGTGCCAGCAGTTACTCCGCGGGAACCACTGAAGCTTTCTTT
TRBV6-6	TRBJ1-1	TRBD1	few	CASRPTGDDTEAFF	TGTGCCAGCAGACCGACAGGGGACGACACTGAAGCTTTCTTT
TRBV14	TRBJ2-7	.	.	CASSQGSGEQYF	TGTGCCAGCAGCCAAGGGTCGGGCGAGCAGTACTTC
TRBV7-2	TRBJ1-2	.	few	CASSLTPPGSNGYTF	TGTGCCAGCAGCTTAACCCCCCCCGGGAGCAATGGCTACACCTTC
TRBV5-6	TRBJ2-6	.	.	CATQNTGANVLTF	TGTGCCACCCAGAATACTGGGGCCAACGTCCTGACTTTC
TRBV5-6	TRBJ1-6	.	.	CASSLVGDSSYNSPLHF	TGTGCCAGCAGCTTGGTAGGAGATAGCTCCTATAATTCACCCCTCCACTTT
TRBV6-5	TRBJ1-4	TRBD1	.	CASSATGVHEKLFF	TGTGCCAGCAGCGCGACAGGGGTACATGAAAAACTGTTTTTT
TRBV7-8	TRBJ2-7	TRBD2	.	CASSIEIAGGQYEQYF	TGTGCCAGCAGCATAGAGATCGCGGGGGGCCAGTACGAGCAGTACTTC
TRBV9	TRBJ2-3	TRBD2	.	CASSVGAGGPMDTQYF	TGTGCCAGCAGCGTAGGTGCGGGGGGGCCGATGGATACGCAGTATTTT
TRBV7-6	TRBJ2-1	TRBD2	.	CASSLPLAGGPGDNEQFF	TGTGCCAGCAGCTTACCCCTAGCGGGGGGCCCCGGGGACAATGAGCAGTTCTTC
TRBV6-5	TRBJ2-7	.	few	CASSQGGYEQYF	TGTGCCAGCAGTCAAGGGGGCTACGAGCAGTACTTC
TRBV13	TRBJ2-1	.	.	CASSLDGSSYNEQFF	TGTGCCAGCAGCTTAGATGGGAGCTCCTACAATGAGCAGTTCTTC